This entry concerns a single TCR beta chain. Its antigen remains unknown. V was cut by 10 bases and J by 5 bases, with 17 bases left in between. This CDR3 contains 13 residues. This specimen belongs to a study of Graves' ophthalmopathy and Graves' hyperthyroidism. Background on the study: Before any treatment, peripheral blood was taken at the initial diagnosis. Study outcomes and limitations: Most expanded clonotypes in thyroid above 0.001 frequency also showed up in blood. The study's model predicted ophthalmopathy progression at 70.59% sensitivity and 72% to 85% specificity.

10 ml of fresh blood yielded the PBMCs by density gradient. Amplification of the TCR beta CDR3 regions used RNA transcripts (as template). RT-PCR with HTBI primers came first, then second-round multiplex PCR. MiXCR was run by TCRdb on the multiplex PCR reads, yielding one entry per CDR3 protein. The table records fewer than 600,000 distinct CDR3 sequences, approximately 15% of them present only once. This receptor was obtained from a woman in her 30s with Graves' ophthalmopathy. This chain links TRBV12-3 or TRBV12-4 with TRBJ2-5; D possibly corresponds to TRBD2 (6 bases). Sequenced input: blood. The CDR3 loop is CAIAGRGTETQYF. The DNA of the CDR3 is TGTGCCATCGCCGGGCGGGGTACCGAGACCCAGTACTTC.